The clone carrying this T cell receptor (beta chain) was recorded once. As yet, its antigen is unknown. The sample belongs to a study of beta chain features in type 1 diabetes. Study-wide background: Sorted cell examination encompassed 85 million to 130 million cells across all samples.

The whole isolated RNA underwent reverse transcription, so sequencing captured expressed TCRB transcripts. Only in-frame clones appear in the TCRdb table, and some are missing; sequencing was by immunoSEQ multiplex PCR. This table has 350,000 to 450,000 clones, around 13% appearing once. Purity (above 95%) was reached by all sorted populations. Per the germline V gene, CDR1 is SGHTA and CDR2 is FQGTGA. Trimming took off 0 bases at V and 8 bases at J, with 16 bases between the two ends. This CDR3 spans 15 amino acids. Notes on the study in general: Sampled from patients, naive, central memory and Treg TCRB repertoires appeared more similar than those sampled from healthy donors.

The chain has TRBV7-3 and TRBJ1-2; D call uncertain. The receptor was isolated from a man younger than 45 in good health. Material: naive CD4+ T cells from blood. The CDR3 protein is CASSLTSTGMGGYTF. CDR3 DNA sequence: TGTGCCAGCAGCTTAACTAGTACGGGGATGGGAGGCTACACCTTC.